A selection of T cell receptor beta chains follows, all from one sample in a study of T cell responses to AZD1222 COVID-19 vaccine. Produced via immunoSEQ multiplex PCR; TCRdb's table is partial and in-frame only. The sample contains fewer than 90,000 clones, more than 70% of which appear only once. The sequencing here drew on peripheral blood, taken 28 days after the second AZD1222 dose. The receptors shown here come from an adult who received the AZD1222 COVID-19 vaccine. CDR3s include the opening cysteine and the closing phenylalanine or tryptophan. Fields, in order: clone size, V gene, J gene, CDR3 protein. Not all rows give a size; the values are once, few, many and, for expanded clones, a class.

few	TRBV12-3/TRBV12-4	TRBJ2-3	CASRGSGTDTQYF
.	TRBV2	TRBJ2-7	CASSTGTGFYEQYF
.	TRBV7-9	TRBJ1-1	CASSSNRGQYSEAFF
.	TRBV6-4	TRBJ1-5	CASSESSNQPQHF
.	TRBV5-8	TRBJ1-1	CASSRRGTFF
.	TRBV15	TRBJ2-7	CATSRGTSGISYEQYF
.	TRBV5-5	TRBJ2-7	CASSLVPGSSDEQYF
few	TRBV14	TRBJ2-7	CASSQRGTPSYEQYF
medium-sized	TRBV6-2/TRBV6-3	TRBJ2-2	CASSRDYTGELFF
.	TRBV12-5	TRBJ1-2	CASGLVLQGPQGYTF
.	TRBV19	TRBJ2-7	CASRGAGAGYEQYF
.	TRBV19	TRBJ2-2	CASSISKAAGELFF
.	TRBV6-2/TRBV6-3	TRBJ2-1	CASSPGFRGRLPNEQFF
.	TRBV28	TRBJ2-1	CASSYLAGGGYNEQFF
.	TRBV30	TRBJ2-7	CAWSVRGARTYEQYF
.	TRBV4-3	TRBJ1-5	CASSQDRTGSGQPQHF
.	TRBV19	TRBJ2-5	CASSIGQGETQYF
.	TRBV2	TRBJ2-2	CASSRLQGTGELFF
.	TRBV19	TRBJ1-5	CASSNSVGNQPQHF
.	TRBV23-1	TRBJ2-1	CASKEDSRKWSYNEQFF
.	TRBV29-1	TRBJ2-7	CSVVRGTGNEQYF
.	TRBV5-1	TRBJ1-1	CASSPGRMNTEAFF
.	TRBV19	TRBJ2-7	CASSTGLEQYF
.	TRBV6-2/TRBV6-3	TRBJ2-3	CASSSRLTSGTDTQYF
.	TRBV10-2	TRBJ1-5	CASSERGRANQPQHF
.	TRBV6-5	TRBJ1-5	CASSRGAEWPQHF
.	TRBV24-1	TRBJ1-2	CATSMTNYGYTF
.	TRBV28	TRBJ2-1	CASSAEAGNYNEQFF
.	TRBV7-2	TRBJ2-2	CASSLTGGAGELFF
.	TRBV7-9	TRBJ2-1	CASSLRLAGVNEQFF
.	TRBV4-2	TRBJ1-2	CASSQDWGENYGYTF
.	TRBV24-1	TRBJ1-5	CATSDQSGYNQPQHF
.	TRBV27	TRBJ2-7	CASSLGLSYEQYF
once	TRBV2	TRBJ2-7	CASSELGGGSYEQYF
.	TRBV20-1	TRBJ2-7	CSVSQGSEQYF
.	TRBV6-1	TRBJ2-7	CASSPSGNQYEQYF
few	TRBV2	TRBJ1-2	CASSEASGGGYGYTF
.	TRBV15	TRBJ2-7	CATSRDRVGYEQYF
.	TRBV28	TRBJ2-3	CASSPIPTSGSADTQYF
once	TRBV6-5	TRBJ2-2	CASSGLAGAAGELFF
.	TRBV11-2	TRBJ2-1	CASSLGGGSYNEQFF
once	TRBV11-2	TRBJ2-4	CASSSLVGRNIQYF
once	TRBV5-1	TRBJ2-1	CASSHDFTQFNEQFF
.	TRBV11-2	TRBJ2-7	CASSATGRTTEQYF
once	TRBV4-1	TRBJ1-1	CASSHYTEAFF
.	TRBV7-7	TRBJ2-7	CASSFFRGQKKYEQYF